The subject of this entry is one TCR beta chain. At least ten counts were recorded for this clonotype. Its antigen has not been determined. No per-base quality is available; no much larger clone lies one base away. The TCR beta CDR3 regions were amplified from the RNA transcripts. The TCR CDR3 was subjected to a first round of RT-PCR using the HTBI primer set and the Qiagen OneStep RT-PCR kit. Libraries were constructed in a second round of multiplex PCR, after which size selection and purification were carried out. Libraries were sequenced paired-end with 100 bp reads on an Illumina HiSeq2000. The original methods were these. Raw data were processed with SOAPnuke, discarding reads with adapters, uncalled bases, mean Phred below 15, or no exact constant-primer or identifier match. High-quality paired reads were merged with COPE v1.2.5, and unique nucleotide sequences were defined as clonotypes. MiTCR v1.1 was used to align clonotypes to the IMGT TRBV, TRBD and TRBJ reference segments. The analysis included only V-J combinations with a frequency above 0.0001, which together covered 99.2% of the repertoires. A TCS score was defined as the ratio of F50 (clonal expansion) to E x V (chaos), with BLOSUM62-based TCRdist applied between CDR3 peptides within each V-J. Welch's t-statistics and random forest reduced around 520 V-J features to about 13, which were used in a naive Bayes classifier (R e1071). TCRdb's own reprocessing of the public reads used fastp at Q25 and MiXCR and kept productive beta chains. Rows are unified per CDR3 protein, each entry keeping the most common DNA and genes. TCRdb's processing, not the authors', yielded these V and J calls. The sample includes 500,000 to 650,000 distinct CDR3 sequences, with 12% to 15% observed a single time. The ten top clones hold about 14% of the sample.

This sample was taken from a study of T cells in Graves' hyperthyroidism and ophthalmopathy (dated by TCRdb to about 2019). The study in broad terms: Peripheral blood samples were taken at initial diagnosis, before any treatment was given. TCR V-J signatures able to tell the groups apart were searched for in a discovery cohort of some 97 patients, of whom around 43 had Graves' ophthalmopathy and 55 to 60 had stable Graves' hyperthyroidism. Prospective prediction of ophthalmopathy was tested in an independent validation cohort consisting of under 20 hyperthyroidism patients and some 17 patients who later progressed to ophthalmopathy. For training and testing, the 100 or so patients in the discovery cohort were randomly divided in a 7:3 ratio. In more than five Graves' hyperthyroidism patients, the study also compared T-cell repertoires from thyroid tissue with T-cell repertoires from blood. After sampling, hyperthyroidism patients received methimazole starting at 30 mg daily, and ophthalmopathy patients received high-dose intravenous methylprednisolone. According to the paper, TCR Vbeta CDR3 sequencing was carried out on around 140 peripheral blood samples, which came from more than 40 ophthalmopathy, roughly 75 hyperthyroidism and some 17 progressor patients. Overall results and qualifications from the work: A model built on a 13 V-J signature distinguished ophthalmopathy from stable hyperthyroidism, reaching around 90% sensitivity and around 81% specificity in cross-validation and 80%/75% in testing. Sample size was not statistically predetermined, and investigators were not blinded to group allocation. In validation, the model predicted progression to ophthalmopathy a median of approximately 6.6 months before onset, with approximately 71% sensitivity and roughly 77% specificity. Blood samples also contained most of the expanded thyroid clonotypes (frequency above 0.001), which suggests that blood repertoires may reflect thyroid immune responses.

According to the germline V gene, CDR1 reads MDHEN and CDR2 reads SYDVKM. Trimmed from V: 7 bases; trimmed from J: 1 base; junction bases lacking a gene match: 16. The CDR3 runs 18 residues from the cysteine to the phenylalanine. Only CDR3 DNA remains: 54 bases, in frame from the first base. A patient counted as having stable Graves' hyperthyroidism if no progression to ophthalmopathy occurred over 18 months of follow-up. Hyperthyroidism patients were newly diagnosed, had a disease duration of under 2 months, and were aged 18 to 65 years. Patients with uncontrolled infections, other autoimmune diseases, pregnancy or lactation were excluded. Clinical symptoms, serum thyroxine and TRAb, thyroid ultrasound, and orbital computed tomography formed the basis for the diagnoses. Ficoll-Paque density gradient centrifugation was used to isolate PBMCs from about 10 ml of fresh peripheral blood. Total RNA was extracted using Trizol reagent, and RNA quality was assessed on an Agilent 2100 Bioanalyzer.

Sequenced material: blood. This sequence was found in a woman in her forties with Graves' hyperthyroidism. The V and J genes are TRBV28 and TRBJ1-5, and 7 junction bases match TRBD1. The sequenced DNA is TGTGCCAGCATACGGAGACAGGGAAATTCGGGGAGCAATCAGCCCCAGCATTTT. This encodes CASIRRQGNSGSNQPQHF.